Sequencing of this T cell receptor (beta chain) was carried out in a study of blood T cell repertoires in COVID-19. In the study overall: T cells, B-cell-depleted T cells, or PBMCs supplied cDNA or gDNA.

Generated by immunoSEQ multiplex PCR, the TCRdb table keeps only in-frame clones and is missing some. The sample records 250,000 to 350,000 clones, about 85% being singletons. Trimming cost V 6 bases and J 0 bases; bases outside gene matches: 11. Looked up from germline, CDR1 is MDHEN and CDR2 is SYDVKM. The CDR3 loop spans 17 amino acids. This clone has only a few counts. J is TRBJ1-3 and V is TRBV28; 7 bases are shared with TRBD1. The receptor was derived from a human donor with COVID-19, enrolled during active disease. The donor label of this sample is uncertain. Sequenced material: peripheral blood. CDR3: CASSPLDRESSGNTIYF. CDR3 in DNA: TGTGCCAGCAGCCCGCTTGACAGGGAGAGCTCTGGAAACACCATATATTTT.